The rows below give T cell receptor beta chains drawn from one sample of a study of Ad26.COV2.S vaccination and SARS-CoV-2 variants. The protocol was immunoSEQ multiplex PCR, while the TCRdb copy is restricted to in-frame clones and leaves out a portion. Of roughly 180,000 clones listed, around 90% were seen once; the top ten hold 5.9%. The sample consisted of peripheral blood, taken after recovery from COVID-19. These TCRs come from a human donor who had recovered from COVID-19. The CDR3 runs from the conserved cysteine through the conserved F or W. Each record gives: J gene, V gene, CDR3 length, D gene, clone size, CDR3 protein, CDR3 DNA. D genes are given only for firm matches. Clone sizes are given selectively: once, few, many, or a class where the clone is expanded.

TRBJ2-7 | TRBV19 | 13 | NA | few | CASSIAGKGEQYF | TGTGCCAGTAGTATAGCGGGGAAGGGAGAGCAGTACTTC
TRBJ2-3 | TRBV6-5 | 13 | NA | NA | CASNRQGTDTQYF | TGTGCCAGCAACCGGCAGGGGACAGATACGCAGTATTTT
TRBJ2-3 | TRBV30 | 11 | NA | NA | CAWSVFRHTYF | TGTGCCTGGAGTGTATTTCGCCATACGTATTTT
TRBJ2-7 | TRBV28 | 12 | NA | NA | CASSSGTYEQYF | TGTGCCAGCAGCTCAGGGACTTACGAGCAGTACTTC
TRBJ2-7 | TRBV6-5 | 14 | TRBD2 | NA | CASSYSRGGGEQYF | TGTGCCAGCAGTTACTCGCGCGGGGGGGGCGAGCAGTACTTC
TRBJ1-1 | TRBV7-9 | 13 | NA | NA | CASSFPADTEAFF | TGTGCCAGCAGCTTCCCCGCGGACACTGAAGCTTTCTTT
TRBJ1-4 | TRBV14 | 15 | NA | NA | CASSQGGVPNEKLFF | TGTGCCAGCAGCCAAGGTGGGGTCCCGAATGAAAAACTGTTTTTT
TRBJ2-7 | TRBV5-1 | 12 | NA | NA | CASSSTGYEQYF | TGCGCCAGCAGCTCCACAGGCTACGAGCAGTACTTC
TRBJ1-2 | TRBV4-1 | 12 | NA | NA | CASSQGVGGYTF | TGCGCCAGCAGCCAAGGGGTAGGGGGCTACACCTTC
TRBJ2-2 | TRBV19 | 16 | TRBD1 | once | CASSIRTGGGNGELFF | TGTGCCAGTAGTATCCGGACAGGGGGCGGGAACGGGGAGCTGTTTTTT
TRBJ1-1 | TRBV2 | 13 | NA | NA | CASKFRGAIEAFF | TGTGCCAGCAAATTTAGAGGGGCGATTGAAGCTTTCTTT
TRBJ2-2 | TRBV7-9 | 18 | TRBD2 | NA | CASSQPGLAGGGTGELFF | TGTGCCAGCAGCCAGCCGGGACTAGCGGGAGGGGGGACCGGGGAGCTGTTTTTT
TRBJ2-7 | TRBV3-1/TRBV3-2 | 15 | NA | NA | CASSQDAGQYYEQYF | TGTGCCAGCAGCCAAGACGCCGGACAGTACTACGAGCAGTACTTC
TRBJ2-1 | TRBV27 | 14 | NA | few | CASSSLVSGEGQFF | TGTGCCAGCAGCTCCCTCGTTTCAGGTGAAGGGCAGTTCTTC
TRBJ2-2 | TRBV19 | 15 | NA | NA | CASSRRETNTGELFF | TGTGCCAGTAGTCGGAGGGAAACGAACACCGGGGAGCTGTTTTTT
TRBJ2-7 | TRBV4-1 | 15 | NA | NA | CASSPRPGVPYEQYF | TGCGCCAGCAGCCCCCGCCCAGGGGTCCCCTACGAGCAGTACTTC
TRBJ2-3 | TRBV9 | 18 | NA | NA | CASSVEGTWAGGGDTQYF | TGTGCCAGCAGCGTAGAAGGAACATGGGCAGGGGGAGGAGATACGCAGTATTTT
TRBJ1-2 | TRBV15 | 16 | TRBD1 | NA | CATSRDKGAGDYGYTF | TGTGCCACCAGCAGAGATAAGGGGGCTGGGGATTATGGCTACACCTTC
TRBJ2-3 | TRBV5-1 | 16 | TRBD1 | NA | CASSQGGGTGTDTQYF | TGCGCCAGCAGCCAGGGAGGCGGGACAGGCACCGATACGCAGTATTTT
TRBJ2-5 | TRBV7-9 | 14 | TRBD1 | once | CASSRQGVAGTQYF | TGTGCCAGCAGCCGACAGGGTGTGGCGGGGACCCAGTACTTC
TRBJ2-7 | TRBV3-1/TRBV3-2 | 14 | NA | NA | CASSGPGLTYEQYF | TGTGCCAGCAGCGGACCGGGACTTACATACGAGCAGTACTTC
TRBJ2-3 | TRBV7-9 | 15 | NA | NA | CASSLAGGRTDTQYF | TGTGCCAGCAGCTTAGCGGGGGGACGCACAGATACGCAGTATTTT
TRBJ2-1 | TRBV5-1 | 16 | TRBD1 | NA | CASSLGRTGPYNEQFF | TGCGCCAGCAGCTTGGGACGGACAGGGCCCTACAATGAGCAGTTCTTC
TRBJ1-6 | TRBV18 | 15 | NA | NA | CASSPEGLSESPLHF | TGTGCCAGCTCACCAGAGGGACTCTCTGAATCACCCCTCCACTTT
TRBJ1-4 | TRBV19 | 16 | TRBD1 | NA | CASSQGANPTNEKLFF | TGTGCCAGTAGCCAGGGGGCTAACCCAACTAATGAAAAACTGTTTTTT
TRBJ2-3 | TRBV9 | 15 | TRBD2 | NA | CASSETSGFTDTQYF | TGTGCCAGCAGCGAGACTAGCGGGTTCACAGATACGCAGTATTTT
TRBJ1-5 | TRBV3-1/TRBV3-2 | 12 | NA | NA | CASSQGGQPQHF | TGTGCCAGCAGCCAAGGGGGCCAGCCCCAGCATTTT
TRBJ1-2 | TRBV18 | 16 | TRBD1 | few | CASSPNPGQGNYGYTF | TGTGCCAGCTCACCCAATCCGGGACAGGGGAACTATGGCTACACCTTC
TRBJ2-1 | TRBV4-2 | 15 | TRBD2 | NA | CASVSGASGVDEQFF | TGTGCCAGCGTGAGCGGGGCTAGCGGGGTGGATGAGCAGTTCTTC
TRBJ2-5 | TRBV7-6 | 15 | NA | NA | CASSGSSGPGETQYF | TGTGCCAGCAGTGGGTCCTCAGGGCCCGGGGAGACCCAGTACTTC
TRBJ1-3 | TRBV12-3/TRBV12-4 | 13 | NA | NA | CASSLTVRNTIYF | TGTGCCAGCAGTTTGACAGTTAGAAACACCATATATTTT
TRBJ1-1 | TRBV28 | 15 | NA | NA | CARLRTTGPNTEAFF | TGTGCCAGATTACGAACGACGGGCCCGAACACTGAAGCTTTCTTT
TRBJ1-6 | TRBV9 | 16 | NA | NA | CASSAHGTPYNSPLHF | TGTGCCAGCAGCGCCCACGGGACACCTTATAATTCACCCCTCCACTTT
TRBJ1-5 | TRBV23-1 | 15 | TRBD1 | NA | CASSQCRGGNQPQHF | TGCGCCAGCAGTCAATGCAGGGGGGGCAATCAGCCCCAGCATTTT
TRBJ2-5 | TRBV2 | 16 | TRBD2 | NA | CASIEHLAGVGETQYF | TGTGCCAGCATCGAACACCTAGCGGGAGTCGGAGAGACCCAGTACTTC